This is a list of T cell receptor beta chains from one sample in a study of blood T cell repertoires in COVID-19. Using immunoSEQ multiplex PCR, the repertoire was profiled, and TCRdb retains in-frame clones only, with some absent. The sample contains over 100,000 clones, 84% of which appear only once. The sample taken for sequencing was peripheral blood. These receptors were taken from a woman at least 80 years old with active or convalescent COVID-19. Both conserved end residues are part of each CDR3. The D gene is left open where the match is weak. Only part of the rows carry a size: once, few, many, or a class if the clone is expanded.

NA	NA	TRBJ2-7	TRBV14	CASSLGARDLSYEQYF	TGTGCCAGCAGCCTGGGGGCCCGCGACCTCTCCTACGAGCAGTACTTC
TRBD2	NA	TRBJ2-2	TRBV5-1	CASSSRGGRSNTGELFF	TGCGCCAGCAGCTCGCGGGGGGGGCGCTCGAACACCGGGGAGCTGTTTTTT
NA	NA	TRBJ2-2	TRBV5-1	CASSLASRAGELFF	TGCGCCAGCAGCTTGGCCTCGCGGGCCGGGGAGCTGTTTTTT
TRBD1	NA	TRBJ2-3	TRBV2	CASSRGPDTQYF	TGTGCCAGCAGCAGGGGGCCGGATACGCAGTATTTT
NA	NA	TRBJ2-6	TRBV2	CAGGPVSGANVLTF	TGTGCCGGAGGCCCCGTCTCTGGGGCCAACGTCCTGACTTTC
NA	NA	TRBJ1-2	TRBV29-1	CSVDRIYGYTF	TGCAGCGTTGACAGGATCTATGGCTACACCTTC
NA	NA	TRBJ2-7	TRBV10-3	CAISEPGAVNEQYF	TGTGCCATCAGTGAGCCGGGAGCCGTAAACGAGCAGTACTTC
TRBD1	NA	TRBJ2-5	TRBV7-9	CASSSRNRGRWETQYF	TGTGCCAGCAGCTCCCGAAACAGGGGGCGATGGGAGACCCAGTACTTC
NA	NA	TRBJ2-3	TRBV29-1	CSVSRGTDTQYF	TGCAGCGTCAGCAGGGGCACAGATACGCAGTATTTT
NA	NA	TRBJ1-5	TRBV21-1	CARPRGRGKGLHQPQHF	TGTGCCAGACCAAGGGGGAGGGGGAAGGGGCTTCATCAGCCCCAGCATTTT
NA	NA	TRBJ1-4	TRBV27	CASRRKTTNEKLFF	TGTGCCAGCAGGCGGAAAACAACTAATGAAAAACTGTTTTTT
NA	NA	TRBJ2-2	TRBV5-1	CASSLGGATGELFF	TGCGCCAGCAGCTTAGGGGGGGCCACCGGGGAGCTGTTTTTT
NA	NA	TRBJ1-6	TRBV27	CASSYRPRDSPLHF	TGTGCCAGCAGTTACAGGCCAAGAGATTCACCCCTCCACTTT
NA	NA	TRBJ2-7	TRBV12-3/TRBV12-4	CASREGLLNQYF	TGTGCCAGCAGGGAGGGTCTTCTAAACCAGTACTTC
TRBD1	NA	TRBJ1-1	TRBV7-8	CASSLQGGVNTEAFF	TGTGCCAGCAGCTTACAGGGGGGAGTGAACACTGAAGCTTTCTTT
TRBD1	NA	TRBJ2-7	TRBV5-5	CASSLPGQRLEQYF	TGTGCCAGCAGCTTGCCGGGACAGCGTCTCGAGCAGTACTTC
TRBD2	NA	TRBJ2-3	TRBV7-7	CASSPSGSKADTQYF	TGTGCTAGCAGCCCTAGCGGGTCCAAGGCAGATACGCAGTATTTT
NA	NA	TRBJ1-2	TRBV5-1	CASSLTYDRRANYGYTF	TGCGCCAGCAGCTTGACCTATGACAGGCGCGCTAACTATGGCTACACCTTC
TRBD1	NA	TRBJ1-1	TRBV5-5	CASSGDRQGLNTEAFF	TGTGCCAGCAGCGGCGACCGACAGGGGTTGAACACTGAAGCTTTCTTT
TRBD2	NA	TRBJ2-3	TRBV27	CASSSRTSGSPTDTQYF	TGTGCCAGCAGTTCCCGAACTAGCGGGAGTCCGACAGATACGCAGTATTTT
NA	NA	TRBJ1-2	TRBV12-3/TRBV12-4	CASRSGVDGYTF	TGTGCCAGCCGCTCGGGGGTCGATGGCTACACCTTC
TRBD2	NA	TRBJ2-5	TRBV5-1	CASSPLAGVFQETQYF	TGCGCCAGCAGCCCTCTAGCGGGAGTTTTCCAAGAGACCCAGTACTTC
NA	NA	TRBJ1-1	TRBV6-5	CASSYGPEAFF	TGTGCCAGCAGTTACGGCCCGGAAGCTTTCTTT
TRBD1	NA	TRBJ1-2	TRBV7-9	CASSPTGGSKWGYTF	TGTGCCAGCAGCCCCACAGGGGGCTCCAAATGGGGCTACACCTTC
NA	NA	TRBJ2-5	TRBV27	CASRTAGETQYF	TGTGCCAGCCGTACGGCGGGGGAGACCCAGTACTTC
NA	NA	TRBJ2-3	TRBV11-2	CASRLDGGLTDTQYF	TGTGCCAGCAGGTTGGATGGGGGCTTGACAGATACGCAGTATTTT
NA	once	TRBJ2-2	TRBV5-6	CASSWGLDDGELFF	TGTGCCAGCAGCTGGGGACTGGACGACGGGGAGCTGTTTTTT
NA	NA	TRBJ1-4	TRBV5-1	CASRPGGNEKLFF	TGCGCCAGCAGACCGGGGGGTAATGAAAAACTGTTTTTT
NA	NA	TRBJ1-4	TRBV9	CASSESQSSNEKLFF	TGTGCCAGCAGCGAGTCCCAGTCTAGTAATGAAAAACTGTTTTTT
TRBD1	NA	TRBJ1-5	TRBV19	CASSLGQGSNQPQHF	TGTGCCAGTAGTTTGGGACAGGGCAGCAATCAGCCCCAGCATTTT
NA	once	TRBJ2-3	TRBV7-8	CASSVLDTQYF	TGTGCCAGCAGCGTCCTGGATACGCAGTATTTT
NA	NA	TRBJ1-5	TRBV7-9	CASSLGYSNQPQHF	TGTGCCAGCAGCTTAGGCTATAGCAATCAGCCCCAGCATTTT
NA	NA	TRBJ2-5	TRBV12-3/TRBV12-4	CASSGAGEETQYF	TGTGCCAGCTCAGGGGCGGGGGAAGAGACCCAGTACTTC
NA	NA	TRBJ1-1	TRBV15	CATSRDTGQGAFF	TGTGCCACCAGCAGAGATACGGGTCAGGGAGCTTTCTTT
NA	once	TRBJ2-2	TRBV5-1	CASSFGRGVSGELFF	TGCGCCAGCAGCTTCGGCAGGGGGGTATCTGGGGAGCTGTTTTTT
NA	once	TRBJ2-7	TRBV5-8	CASSPGRLYEQYF	TGTGCCAGCAGCCCCGGTCGTCTCTACGAGCAGTACTTC
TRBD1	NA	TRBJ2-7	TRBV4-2	CASSQVRTGTSYEQYF	TGTGCCAGCAGCCAAGTAAGGACAGGTACCTCCTACGAGCAGTACTTC